Listed here are 14 T cell receptor beta chains from one sample, sequenced in a study of Ad26.COV2.S vaccination and SARS-CoV-2 variants. Produced via immunoSEQ multiplex PCR; TCRdb's table is partial and in-frame only. Among roughly 400,000 clones listed, roughly 90% were seen once. As to treatment: around 19 received Ad26.COV2.S at low or high dose, single or two shots; 5 received placebo; per-sample allocation not given. Day 63 following the first vaccine or placebo injection was when the samples were taken. Sequenced material: peripheral blood, taken in a trial of Ad26.COV2.S vaccine versus placebo. These receptors were collected from a person between 18 and 65 years old who received the Ad26.COV2.S COVID-19 vaccine or a placebo.

The chain is built from TRBV11-2 and TRBJ2-4; D is unclear. CDR3 length equals 14 residues. Germline loops: CDR1 SGHAT, CDR2 FQNNGV. Trimming removed 4 bases at V and 0 bases at J, with 7 bases between. This CDR3 reads CASSSQVAKNIQYF. The DNA for the CDR3 is TGTGCCAGCAGCTCCCAAGTAGCCAAAAACATTCAGTACTTC. Filled out from reference TRBV11-2 and TRBJ2-4, the complete variable domain reads EAGVAQSPRYKIIEKRQSVAFWCNPISGHATLYWYQQILGQGPKLLIQFQNNGVVDDSQLPKDRFSAERLKGVDSTLKIQPAKLEDSAVYLCASSSQVAKNIQYFGAGTRLSVL.

This clone was seen more than once but under ten times. One end of the junction is discordant with germline, which a read error may explain. The chain has TRBV20-1 and TRBJ1-2, with D unclear. The germline V gene has CDR1 DFQATT and CDR2 SNEGSKA (reference sequence). The CDR3 consists of 11 residues. The CDR3 region has the DNA TGCAGTGCTCCAGACGAGGGTAGACGTGCCTTC. Protein sequence: CSAPDEGRRAF.

This clone appeared a few times. The chain carries TRBV2 and TRBJ1-6, with D possibly being TRBD1 (6 bases). This CDR3 has 14 residues. CDR1 is SNHLY, CDR2 FYNNEI, per germline. CDR3 amino acids: CAYKPDRFNSPLHF. In DNA form, the CDR3 reads TGTGCTTATAAACCGGACAGATTTAATTCACCCCTCCACTTT. The full variable domain, with the rest looked up from reference TRBV2 and TRBJ1-6, is EPEVTQTPSHQVTQMGQEVILRCVPISNHLYFYWYRQILGQKVEFLVSFYNNEISEKSEIFDDQFSVERPDGSNFTLKIRSTKLEDSAMYFCAYKPDRFNSPLHFGNGTRLTVT.

This rearrangement joins TRBV6-2 or TRBV6-3 to TRBJ2-7; D remains ambiguous. Trimming stripped 5 bases from V and 2 bases from J, with 10 bases between. CDR3 length: 13 amino acids. Germline CDR1 reads MNHEY; CDR2 reads SVGEGT. CDR3 amino acids: CASSPRAPYEQYF. The CDR3, as DNA: TGTGCCAGCAGTCCCCGGGCGCCCTACGAGCAGTACTTC.

The chain carries TRBV6-2 or TRBV6-3 and TRBJ2-2; the D gene is possibly TRBD2 (6 bases). The CDR3 is 16 residues long. Germline V lookup: CDR1 MNHEY, CDR2 SVGEGT. V was cut by 6 bases and J by 5 bases, with 19 bases left in between. CDR3 amino acids: CASSPIGGVGTGELFF. The CDR3 DNA follows: TGTGCCAGCAGCCCTATCGGAGGGGTTGGTACCGGGGAGCTGTTTTTT.

The rearrangement joins TRBV18 to TRBJ1-4, with a possible D match to TRBD1 (6 bases). Germline V gene sequence: CDR1 KGHSH, CDR2 LQKENI. Trimming left V 6 bases short and J 4 bases short, with 9 bases between. The length of the CDR3 is 13 residues. This chain's CDR3 is CASSRGNNEKLFF. The CDR3 region has the DNA TGTGCCAGCTCCAGGGGCAATAATGAAAAACTGTTTTTT.

This chain links TRBV7-2 with TRBJ2-7; no clear D. The CDR3 sequence is 14 residues long. CDR1 is SGHTA and CDR2 is FQGNSA in the germline V gene. V was cut by 3 bases and J by 4 bases, with 13 bases left in between. The DNA for the CDR3 is TGTGCCAGCAGCTTCCCTTCCAACTCTTACGAGCAGTACTTC. It is translated as CASSFPSNSYEQYF.

The chain carries TRBV28 and TRBJ2-3; D possibly corresponds to TRBD1 (5 bases). This CDR3 has 16 residues. The V gene's germline CDR1 is MDHEN and CDR2 SYDVKM. V gave up 5 bases and J gave up 2 bases, with 17 bases separating them. The CDR3 bases are TGTGCCAGCAGTCCTGCCCCCAAGGGGCCCACAGATACGCAGTATTTT. As protein: CASSPAPKGPTDTQYF.

The V and J genes are TRBV9 and TRBJ1-6; no definite D call. CDR1 is SGDLS and CDR2 is YYNGEE in the germline V gene. The CDR3 is made up of 14 amino acids. The germline V and J ends were trimmed by 0 bases and 9 bases, with 10 bases remaining between them. CDR3: CASSVGGGSSPLHF. The DNA of the CDR3 is TGTGCCAGCAGCGTAGGTGGAGGGAGTTCACCCCTCCACTTT.

This sequence joins TRBV6-5 and TRBJ2-5; D remains unclear. In germline, CDR1 is MNHEY, CDR2 SVGAGI. V gave up 2 bases and J gave up 5 bases, with 9 bases separating them. The CDR3 is 13 residues long. Written as DNA, the CDR3 is TGTGCCAGCAGTTACGATGGACCTGAGACCCAGTACTTC. It specifies CASSYDGPETQYF.

This chain uses TRBV29-1 with TRBJ1-2; TRBD1 matches at 7 bases. V dropped 7 bases and J dropped 8; count of bases not matched to a gene: 13. Germline CDR1 reads SQVTM; CDR2 reads ANQGSEA. This CDR3 has 13 residues. CDR3 sequence: CSAPGEGAFGYTF. The CDR3 DNA follows: TGCAGCGCCCCTGGGGAGGGGGCATTCGGCTACACCTTC.

The genes are TRBV6-6 and TRBJ2-7, with D perhaps TRBD2 (5 bases). Trimming pared 9 bases from V and 5 bases from J, leaving 20 bases between. Germline V gene lookup returns CDR1 MNHNY and CDR2 SVGAGI (reference sequence). The CDR3 covers 14 residues. The CDR3 loop reads CASSLFRTFDEQYF. The CDR3 DNA is TGTGCCAGTTCCCTCTTCCGGACTTTCGACGAGCAGTACTTC.

The chain joins TRBV7-6 to TRBJ2-1; 8 bases match TRBD2. Germline loops: CDR1 SGHVS, CDR2 FNYEAQ. CDR3 size: 15 residues. V lost 3 bases to trimming and J lost 5 bases; unmatched junction nucleotides: 6. CDR3 coding DNA: TGTGCCAGCAGCTTTCGGGGGGGACCGAACAATGAGCAGTTCTTC. Translating gives CASSFRGGPNNEQFF.

The chain couples TRBV28 to TRBJ2-5; 12 nucleotides agree with TRBD2. Trimming removed 4 bases from V and 3 bases from J; junction bases left unmatched: 6. CDR1 MDHEN and CDR2 SYDVKM come from the germline V gene. The CDR3 loop spans 16 amino acids. The CDR3 DNA reads TGTGCCAGCAGTTGGGCTAGCGGGGGGGCCAAAGAGACCCAGTACTTC. This gives the protein CASSWASGGAKETQYF.